Below are 32 T cell receptor beta chains sequenced from a single sample in a study of identical twins. TCRdb used MiXCR to reprocess the 5' RACE reads, holding one entry per CDR3 protein. The profile shows around 240,000 distinct CDR3 sequences, approximately 10% of them singletons. The material sequenced was memory T cells sorted from blood. These receptors were collected from a man aged 50 to 60 in good health.

This clonotype occurred many times. The V gene is TRBV20-1, the J gene TRBJ2-1; no definite D call. Germline CDR1 reads DFQATT; CDR2 reads SNEGSKA (reference sequence). Trimming took 1 base from V and 0 from J, leaving 7 bases between them. This CDR3 has 14 residues. In DNA form, the CDR3 reads TGCAGTGCTAGAGGGCGGTACTCCTACAATGAGCAGTTCTTC. Translated: CSARGRYSYNEQFF.

This clonotype has a count of ten or more. The chain joins TRBV7-9 to TRBJ2-7; D perhaps matches TRBD1 (5 bases). Trimming cost V 3 bases and J 2 bases, with 8 bases left between them. The V gene's germline CDR1 is SEHNR and CDR2 FQNEAQ (reference sequence). The CDR3 sequence is 13 residues long. CDR3 in DNA: TGTGCCAGCAGCTTCGGACAAGCCTACGAGCAGTACTTC. Translation gives CASSFGQAYEQYF.

Many counts were recorded for this clonotype. The genes are TRBV7-9 and TRBJ1-5; D remains ambiguous. This CDR3 has 15 residues. Trimming stripped 4 bases from V and 3 bases from J, with 13 bases between. Per germline, CDR1 SEHNR and CDR2 FQNEAQ (reference sequence). CDR3 sequence reads: CASSSSLAVNQPQHF. CDR3 nucleotide sequence: TGTGCCAGCAGCTCGTCTCTAGCGGTCAATCAGCCCCAGCATTTT.

This chain links TRBV7-6 with TRBJ2-5; no definite D call. There are 14 residues in the CDR3. The germline gives CDR1 SGHVS, CDR2 FNYEAQ. V was trimmed by 5 bases and J by 5 bases, leaving 15 bases between them. CDR3 DNA: TGTGCCAGCAGCACCCGAAGGGCTCGGGAGACCCAGTACTTC. It encodes CASSTRRARETQYF.

V is TRBV28 and J is TRBJ1-1; no reliable D call. CDR3 length: 13 residues. V lost 7 bases and J 1 base, leaving 10 bases between the germline ends. CDR1 is MDHEN, CDR2 SYDVKM, per germline. This CDR3 is CASTTPTNTEAFF. The CDR3 DNA reads TGTGCCAGCACCACCCCCACGAACACTGAAGCTTTCTTT.

The rearrangement uses TRBV9 and TRBJ2-5; maybe TRBD2 (7 bases). Between the trimmed V and J ends, which lost 0 bases and 4 bases, there was a span of 16 bases. CDR1 and CDR2 from the germline V gene are SGDLS and YYNGEE. This CDR3 region has 16 residues. CDR3 region: CASSVGGGGAGETQYF. The CDR3 DNA reads as TGTGCCAGCAGCGTAGGAGGGGGAGGGGCAGGAGAGACCCAGTACTTC.

The table lists this clonotype with many counts. The chain joins TRBV28 to TRBJ2-4; D could derive from TRBD1 or TRBD2 (6 bases each). The CDR3 runs 14 residues. V lost 5 bases, J lost 8 bases, and 16 bases lay in between. Per the germline V gene, CDR1 is MDHEN and CDR2 is SYDVKM. The CDR3 protein is CASSTLNREDIQYF. The CDR3 nucleotides are TGTGCCAGCAGTACCCTTAACAGGGAGGACATTCAGTACTTC.

This clonotype was counted many times. The germline gene is not matched at one end of the junction; a read error may be the cause. The chain is built from TRBV11-1 and TRBJ2-3, with 9 nucleotides matching TRBD2. The CDR3 length is 14 residues. Germline V lookup: CDR1 SGHAT, CDR2 FQDESV (reference sequence). In DNA, the CDR3 is TGTGCCAGCAGCATAGCGGGAGGCACAGATACGCAGTATTTT. This sequence encodes CASSIAGGTDTQYF.

This clonotype was counted at least ten times. The chain links TRBV12-3 or TRBV12-4 to TRBJ1-3; the D gene is possibly TRBD1 (6 bases). CDR3 length equals 15 residues. V was trimmed by 5 bases and J by 4 bases, leaving 15 bases between them. The CDR3 bases are TGTGCCAGCAGTCAGGACAGTTTGATCGGAAACACCATATATTTT. Protein product: CASSQDSLIGNTIYF.

V is TRBV10-3 and J is TRBJ2-2; maybe TRBD2 (5 bases). V was trimmed by 8 bases and J by 0 bases, leaving 10 bases between them. Germline V gene lookup returns CDR1 ENHRY and CDR2 SYGVKD. The CDR3 is made up of 14 amino acids. The CDR3 DNA reads TGTGCCATCTCGGGGTCCTCGAACACCGGGGAGCTGTTTTTT. The encoded protein is CAISGSSNTGELFF.

In its sample, this clonotype was seen many times. This chain connects TRBV5-1 to TRBJ2-5, with TRBD2 matching over 9 bases. This CDR3 contains 17 residues. The germline V gene encodes CDR1 SGHRS and CDR2 YFSETQ. Trimming took 0 bases from V and 1 from J; bases not matched to a gene: 7. This CDR3 reads CASSLGLAGDLQETQYF. The CDR3 DNA follows: TGCGCCAGCAGCTTGGGGTTAGCGGGGGACCTCCAAGAGACCCAGTACTTC.

The chain uses TRBV27 and TRBJ2-3, with a weak D call TRBD2 (7 bases). The V end was cut by 2 bases, the J end by 4 bases, with 16 bases between. Germline CDR1 reads MNHEY; CDR2 reads SMNVEV (reference sequence). This CDR3 is 16 amino acids long. CDR3 in amino acids: CASSLDGGAVADTQYF. The CDR3 DNA follows: TGTGCCAGCAGTTTAGATGGGGGGGCGGTGGCAGATACGCAGTATTTT.

This clonotype was found many times. The CDR3 spells CSASSAGFTDTQYF. The CDR3 nucleotides are TGCAGCGCATCTAGCGCAGGATTCACAGATACGCAGTATTTT. The J gene is TRBJ2-3, the V gene TRBV29-1, with D possibly matching TRBD2 (6 bases). Germline V gene data show CDR1 as SQVTM and CDR2 as ANQGSEA. Trimming shortened V by 7 bases and J by 2 bases, and 16 bases separated the two germline ends. The CDR3 is 14 amino acids.

This clonotype was counted many times. V and J are TRBV4-1 and TRBJ2-1; D gene unclear. The CDR3 covers 13 residues. Germline CDR1 is MGHRA and CDR2 is YSYEKL. Trimming took 2 bases from V and 7 from J, leaving 9 bases between them. Here the CDR3 reads CASSQQVVNEQFF. In nucleotides, the CDR3 is TGCGCCAGCAGCCAACAGGTTGTGAATGAGCAGTTCTTC.

This clonotype has more than one count but fewer than ten. The rearrangement uses TRBV5-6 and TRBJ2-4; D is perhaps TRBD2 (5 bases). CDR3 size: 15 residues. Germline V gives CDR1 SGHDT, CDR2 YYEEEE. Trimming took off 1 base at V and 0 bases at J, with 8 bases between the two ends. The CDR3 bases are TGTGCCAGCAGCTTGCGGAGGCTAGCCAAAAACATTCAGTACTTC. It codes for CASSLRRLAKNIQYF.

This clonotype was picked up many times. The genes are TRBV20-1 and TRBJ2-1, with 9 bases lining up with TRBD2. The V gene's germline CDR1 is DFQATT and CDR2 SNEGSKA (reference sequence). Losses at the gene ends were 3 bases for V and 4 bases for J; bases not matched to a gene: 16. The CDR3 runs 18 residues. The CDR3 sequence: CSASRRREGRAKYNEQFF. The CDR3 region has the DNA TGCAGTGCTAGTCGACGGCGGGAGGGCCGGGCGAAGTACAATGAGCAGTTCTTC.

This clonotype has just a few counts. The V call is TRBV4-2, the J call TRBJ1-2; TRBD1 agrees at 9 bases. The CDR3 is 16 amino acids. V trimming: 0 bases; J trimming: 6 bases; junction bases outside the gene matches: 8. Germline-derived CDR1 and CDR2 are LGHNA and YNFKEQ. The CDR3 region is CASSQESTGQGNGYTF. The CDR3 nucleotides are TGTGCCAGCAGCCAAGAATCAACGGGACAGGGTAATGGCTACACCTTC.

This clonotype was recorded many times. The chain recombines TRBV2 with TRBJ2-5; tentative D call: TRBD2 (5 bases). The CDR3 totals 13 residues. The germline V gene has CDR1 SNHLY and CDR2 FYNNEI. Deletions cut 7 bases from V and 3 bases from J, with 12 bases between. CDR3 loop: CASTITREETQYF. CDR3 coding DNA: TGTGCCAGCACAATTACTAGAGAAGAGACCCAGTACTTC.

V usage is TRBV12-3 or TRBV12-4 and J usage is TRBJ2-2, with unresolved D. The CDR3 runs 15 residues. V was clipped by 6 bases and J by 4 bases, with 15 bases between them. The CDR3 nucleotides are TGTGCCAGCAGCCGGGCCGCAGTAGGCACCGGGGAGCTGTTTTTT. This gives the protein CASSRAAVGTGELFF.

The sample holds many counts of this clonotype. J is TRBJ2-7 and V is TRBV7-2; 10 bases agree with TRBD1. V was clipped by 5 bases and J by 7 bases; unmatched bases: 11. The CDR3 contains 15 residues. Germline CDR1 SGHTA, CDR2 FQGNSA. The CDR3 protein is CASSTRTGGSGEQYF. CDR3 coding DNA: TGTGCCAGCAGCACGAGGACAGGGGGATCTGGTGAGCAGTACTTC. The complete variable domain, with remaining parts taken from reference TRBV7-2 and TRBJ2-7, reads GAGVSQSPSNKVTEKGKDVELRCDPISGHTALYWYRQSLGQGLEFLIYFQGNSAPDKSGLPSDRFSAERTGGSVSTLTIQRTQQEDSAVYLCASSTRTGGSGEQYFGPGTRLTVT.

CDR3 residues: CASSLDPGSPLHF. As DNA, the CDR3 is TGTGCCAGCAGTTTAGATCCGGGGTCACCCCTCCACTTT. This chain connects TRBV12-3 or TRBV12-4 to TRBJ1-6; D is undetermined. The CDR3 contains 13 residues. V was shortened by 1 base and J by 10 bases, with 8 bases between the two germline ends.

In its sample, this clonotype was seen a few times. V is TRBV5-4 and J is TRBJ2-2; 13 bases map to TRBD2. Germline V CDR1 and CDR2: SGHNT, YYREEE (reference sequence). The CDR3 sequence is 16 residues long. J was trimmed by 6 bases and V by 4 bases; bases with no gene match: 6. CDR3 sequence reads: CASSRAGLAGSGELFF. The CDR3 DNA is TGTGCCAGCAGCCGCGCGGGACTAGCGGGATCCGGGGAGCTGTTTTTT.

This clonotype was counted a few times. V gene TRBV5-1 combines with J gene TRBJ2-7; TRBD1 might be the D (7 bases). The germline V gene encodes CDR1 SGHRS and CDR2 YFSETQ. The ends were cut back, 4 bases at V and 2 bases at J, with 13 bases in the middle. This CDR3 has 14 residues. The CDR3 sequence: CASSAGGPPYEQYF. In DNA form, the CDR3 reads TGCGCCAGCAGCGCAGGGGGGCCACCCTACGAGCAGTACTTC.

This clonotype was counted at least ten times. This sequence joins TRBV6-2 or TRBV6-3 and TRBJ2-7; D possibly uses TRBD1 or TRBD2 (5 bases each). CDR1 is MNHEY and CDR2 is SVGEGT in the germline V gene. The CDR3 length is 14 residues. V was pared by 1 base and J by 3 bases, with 10 bases between. This CDR3 reads CASSYLSGRYEQYF. CDR3 DNA sequence: TGTGCCAGCAGTTACTTATCGGGGCGCTACGAGCAGTACTTC.

This clonotype was seen a handful of times. The gene calls are TRBV29-1 and TRBJ2-3, with a tentative D call TRBD1 (5 bases). The CDR3 is made up of 13 amino acids. Trimming pared 4 bases from V and 2 bases from J, leaving 10 bases between. Germline values: CDR1 SQVTM, CDR2 ANQGSEA. CDR3 coding DNA: TGCAGCGTTGCGCAGGGCCTCACAGATACGCAGTATTTT. Protein product: CSVAQGLTDTQYF.

In this sample, this clonotype turned up many times. V gene TRBV4-3 combines with J gene TRBJ1-6; D possibly corresponds to TRBD1 (5 bases). This CDR3 region has 15 residues. CDR1 is LGHNA and CDR2 is YSLEER in the germline V gene. V was shortened by 3 bases and J by 8 bases, with 14 bases between the two germline ends. CDR3 nucleotides: TGCGCCAGCAGCCACCCCCGGGGGGTTGATTCACCCCTCCACTTT. Encoded protein: CASSHPRGVDSPLHF.

This clonotype was found many times. The chain is built from TRBV20-1 and TRBJ1-6; D unresolved. Trimming cost V 3 bases and J 13 bases, with 7 bases left between them. CDR1 DFQATT and CDR2 SNEGSKA come from the germline V gene (reference sequence). This CDR3 is built from 10 residues. The CDR3 bases are TGCAGTGCTAGGGCCCTGCCCCTCCACTTT. Translation: CSARALPLHF.

There are many counts of this clonotype. The genes are TRBV11-2 and TRBJ2-7, with TRBD1 matching over 7 bases. CDR1 and CDR2 (germline): SGHAT, FQNNGV. The J segment lost 12 bases and the V segment lost 5 bases, leaving 10 bases of the junction unmatched. The CDR3 consists of 12 residues. The CDR3 here is CASSHRQGSTYF. Written as DNA, the CDR3 is TGTGCCAGCAGCCATCGACAGGGTAGCACGTACTTC.

This clonotype has ten or more counts. V usage is TRBV5-1 and J usage is TRBJ2-3; TRBD2 agrees at 8 bases. Germline V CDR1 and CDR2: SGHRS, YFSETQ. The CDR3 runs to 15 residues. The J segment lost 3 bases and the V segment lost 4 bases, leaving 7 bases of the junction unmatched. The CDR3 loop is CASSISGKGTDTQYF. Here the CDR3 DNA reads TGCGCCAGCAGCATTAGCGGGAAAGGGACAGATACGCAGTATTTT.

The sample holds many counts of this clonotype. This rearrangement joins TRBV27 to TRBJ2-1, with a tentative D call TRBD2 (6 bases). Germline lookup yields CDR1 MNHEY and CDR2 SMNVEV (reference sequence). Deletions cut 7 bases from V and 6 bases from J, with 13 bases between. CDR3 length equals 13 residues. Written as DNA, the CDR3 is TGTGCCAGCAAACGGGTGGGGGGCAATGAGCAGTTCTTC. Its translation is CASKRVGGNEQFF.

This clonotype was counted only a few times. The chain employs TRBV29-1 and TRBJ2-5, with D tentatively TRBD1 (5 bases). V lost 6 bases to trimming and J lost 4 bases, with 15 bases between them. Germline V gives CDR1 SQVTM, CDR2 ANQGSEA. The CDR3 consists of 13 residues. As DNA, the CDR3 is TGCAGCGTAGCCGAGTGGCAGGGAGAGACCCAGTACTTC. Its protein is CSVAEWQGETQYF.

This clonotype was counted between two and nine times. The V and J genes are TRBV11-2 and TRBJ1-1, with D unclear. Trimming removed 5 bases at V and 0 bases at J, with 19 bases between. This CDR3 comprises 17 residues. Germline V gene data show CDR1 as SGHAT and CDR2 as FQNNGV. CDR3 nucleotide sequence: TGTGCCAGCAGCCCGTTCCCCCCAAGAAGAATGAACACTGAAGCTTTCTTT. Its translation: CASSPFPPRRMNTEAFF.